This TCR beta chain is drawn from a study of blood T cell repertoires in COVID-19. Looking at the study overall: COVID-19 samples from acute and convalescent phases originated in the United States, Italy and Spain. Sample material is recorded as cDNA or gDNA derived from T cells, B-cell-depleted T cells, or PBMCs.

Original processing notes: Amplifying reference gene primers gave estimates of nucleated cell counts. TCRdb keeps only in-frame clones here, not all; method: immunoSEQ multiplex PCR. V, J and clone size reflect that table, while D and trimming were determined from the DNA. This sample has a few hundred thousand clones; about 88% occur once, and the top ten carry over 2.5%. The V end was cut by 0 bases, the J end by 4 bases, with 6 bases between. Germline V CDR1 and CDR2: ENHRY, SYGVKD. This CDR3 region has 13 residues. Material for sequencing was peripheral blood. This clonotype was obtained from a man aged 50 or older who had recovered from COVID-19. The chain links TRBV10-3 to TRBJ1-2; no clear D gene. The CDR3 nucleotides read TGTGCCATCAGTGAGTCGACAAGCTATGGCTACACCTTC. Encoded protein: CAISESTSYGYTF.